Below are 4 T cell receptor beta chains sequenced from a single sample in a study of read filtering for tumor transcriptome and immune sequencing. The library was built from about 400 ng RNA with molecular barcoded adaptors for alpha/delta and beta/gamma chains. TCRdb re-called the reads with MiXCR, one entry per CDR3 protein. Of more than 100,000 distinct CDR3 sequences in the sample, over 10% were seen once. The sample was a population of CD138-negative cells sorted from bone marrow. The receptors were sampled from a donor at least 40 years old with multiple myeloma.

This clonotype was counted many times. The chain links TRBV7-9 to TRBJ2-3, with a tentative D call TRBD2 (6 bases). Trimming stripped 4 bases from V and 4 bases from J, with 12 bases between. The CDR3 has 14 residues. The germline V gene encodes CDR1 SEHNR and CDR2 FQNEAQ (reference sequence). CDR3 coding DNA: TGTGCCAGCAGCTCTCTAGCGAGCGCAGATACGCAGTATTTT. Translated, it gives CASSSLASADTQYF.

This clonotype showed up just a few times. This rearrangement joins TRBV4-2 to TRBJ1-3; TRBD1 is a possible D gene (5 bases). Trimming removed 1 base at V and 4 bases at J, with 14 bases between. The germline V gene encodes CDR1 LGHNA and CDR2 YNFKEQ. The CDR3 spans 16 residues. Written as DNA, the CDR3 is TGTGCCAGCAGCCAAGTGTCCGGGACGGACGGAAACACCATATATTTT. Its translation is CASSQVSGTDGNTIYF.

This clonotype occurred a few times. The chain employs TRBV19 and TRBJ1-5; 8 positions match TRBD1. Germline trimming cut 7 bases from V and 7 bases from J; bases unmatched to any gene: 6. The CDR3 consists of 13 residues. Germline V gene data show CDR1 as LNHDA and CDR2 as SQIVND (reference sequence). CDR3 residues: CASTYGQGQPQHF. The CDR3 DNA follows: TGTGCCAGTACTTATGGACAGGGACAGCCCCAGCATTTT.

This clonotype was recorded at least ten times. J is TRBJ2-3 and V is TRBV11-2, with 7 nucleotides matching TRBD1. The V gene's germline CDR1 is SGHAT and CDR2 FQNNGV. The CDR3 covers 15 residues. V gave up 3 bases and J gave up 1 base; unmatched junction bases: 4. CDR3 nucleotide sequence: TGTGCCAGCAGCTTCCTCGGACAGGGCACAGATACGCAGTATTTT. This gives the protein CASSFLGQGTDTQYF.